This T cell receptor beta chain was retrieved from a study of blood T cell repertoires in COVID-19. About the research overall: T cells, B-cell-depleted T cells, or PBMCs supplied cDNA or gDNA.

Method: immunoSEQ multiplex PCR; TCRdb's copy keeps in-frame clones and lacks some. Counted here are 180,000 or so clones, about 91% occurring once; the ten biggest clones make up about 2.1%. The sample comprised PBMCs or T cells enriched from blood (not recorded which). The source is a woman aged 40 to 49 with acute COVID-19.

The CDR3 bases are TGCGCCAGACAGGGTACTAGGAAAGCTTTCTTT. Translated: CARQGTRKAFF. The rearrangement links TRBV10-1 to TRBJ1-1; possibly TRBD1 for D (6 bases). The V end was cut by 9 bases, the J end by 9 bases, with 14 bases between. This CDR3 has 11 amino acids. Germline CDR1 reads WNHNN; CDR2 reads SYGVQD (reference sequence).